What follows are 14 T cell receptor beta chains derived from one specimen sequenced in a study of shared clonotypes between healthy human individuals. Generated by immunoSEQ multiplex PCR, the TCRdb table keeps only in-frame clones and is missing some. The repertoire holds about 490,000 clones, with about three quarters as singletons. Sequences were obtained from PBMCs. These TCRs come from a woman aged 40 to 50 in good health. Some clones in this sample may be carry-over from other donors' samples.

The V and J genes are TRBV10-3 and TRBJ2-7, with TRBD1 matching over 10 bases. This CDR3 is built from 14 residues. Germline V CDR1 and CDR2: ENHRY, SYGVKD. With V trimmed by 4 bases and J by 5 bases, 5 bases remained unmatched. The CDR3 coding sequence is TGTGCCATCAGTGGTACCGGGACAGGGGACGAGCAGTACTTC. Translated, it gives CAISGTGTGDEQYF.

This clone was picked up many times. For the CDR3, the DNA is TGTGCCAGCAGCTATGGGACAGGGGGCCGGGGCTACACCTTC. Translation gives CASSYGTGGRGYTF. The chain links TRBV7-2 to TRBJ1-2; the match to TRBD1 covers 12 bases. Trimming removed 4 bases from V and 8 bases from J; junction bases left unmatched: 5. The germline V gene has CDR1 SGHTA and CDR2 FQGNSA. The CDR3 runs 14 residues.

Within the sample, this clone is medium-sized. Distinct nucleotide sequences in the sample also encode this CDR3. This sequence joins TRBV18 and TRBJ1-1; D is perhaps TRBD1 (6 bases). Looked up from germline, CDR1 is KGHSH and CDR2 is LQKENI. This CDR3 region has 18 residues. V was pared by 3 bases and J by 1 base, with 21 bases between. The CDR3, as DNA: TGTGCCAGCTCACCCTCCGGGGGGCCCGAGGGACCGAACACTGAAGCTTTCTTT. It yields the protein CASSPSGGPEGPNTEAFF.

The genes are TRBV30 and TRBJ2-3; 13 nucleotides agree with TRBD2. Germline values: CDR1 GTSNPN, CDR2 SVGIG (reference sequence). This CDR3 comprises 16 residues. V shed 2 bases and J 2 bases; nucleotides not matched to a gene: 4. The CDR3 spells CAWSMGLAGNTDTQYF. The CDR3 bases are TGTGCCTGGAGTATGGGACTAGCGGGGAACACAGATACGCAGTATTTT.

In DNA, the CDR3 is TGTGCCAGCTCCTCGGACAGCAACTATGGCTACACCTTC. This codes for CASSSDSNYGYTF. The rearrangement joins TRBV18 to TRBJ1-2; weak D call: TRBD1 (6 bases). Germline CDR1 and CDR2: KGHSH and LQKENI. This CDR3 spans 13 amino acids. V was clipped by 6 bases and J by 2 bases, with 10 bases between them.

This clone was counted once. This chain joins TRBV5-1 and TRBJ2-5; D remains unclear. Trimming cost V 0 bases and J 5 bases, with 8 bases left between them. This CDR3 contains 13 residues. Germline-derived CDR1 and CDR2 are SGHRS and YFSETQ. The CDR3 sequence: CASSLDPKETQYF. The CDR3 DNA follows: TGCGCCAGCAGCTTGGATCCGAAGGAGACCCAGTACTTC.

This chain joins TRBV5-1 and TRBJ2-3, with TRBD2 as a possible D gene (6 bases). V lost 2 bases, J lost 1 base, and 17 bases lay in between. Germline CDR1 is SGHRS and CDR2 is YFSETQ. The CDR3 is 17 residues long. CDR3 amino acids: CASSFRGIRSRTDTQYF. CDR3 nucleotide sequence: TGCGCCAGCAGCTTTCGGGGGATTCGTAGCCGCACAGATACGCAGTATTTT.

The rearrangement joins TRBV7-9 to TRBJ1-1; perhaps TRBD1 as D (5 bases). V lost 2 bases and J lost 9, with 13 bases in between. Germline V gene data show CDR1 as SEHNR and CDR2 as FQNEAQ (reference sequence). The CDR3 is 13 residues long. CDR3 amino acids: CASSLWQRGQAFF. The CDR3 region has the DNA TGTGCCAGCAGCTTATGGCAGAGGGGCCAAGCTTTCTTT.

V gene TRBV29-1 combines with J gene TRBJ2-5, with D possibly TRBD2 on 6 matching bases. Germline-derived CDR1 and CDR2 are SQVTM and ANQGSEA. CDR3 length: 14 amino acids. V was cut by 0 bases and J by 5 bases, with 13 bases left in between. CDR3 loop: CSVEDALAGETQYF. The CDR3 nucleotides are TGCAGCGTTGAAGATGCCCTTGCGGGGGAGACCCAGTACTTC.

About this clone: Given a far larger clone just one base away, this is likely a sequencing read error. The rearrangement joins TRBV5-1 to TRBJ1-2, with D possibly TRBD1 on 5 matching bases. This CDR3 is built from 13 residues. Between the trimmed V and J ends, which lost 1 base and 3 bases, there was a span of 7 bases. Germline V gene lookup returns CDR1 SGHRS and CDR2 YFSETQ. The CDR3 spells CASSLWDHYGYTF. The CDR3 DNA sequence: TGCGCCAGCAGCTTGTGGGACCACTATGGCTACACCTTC.

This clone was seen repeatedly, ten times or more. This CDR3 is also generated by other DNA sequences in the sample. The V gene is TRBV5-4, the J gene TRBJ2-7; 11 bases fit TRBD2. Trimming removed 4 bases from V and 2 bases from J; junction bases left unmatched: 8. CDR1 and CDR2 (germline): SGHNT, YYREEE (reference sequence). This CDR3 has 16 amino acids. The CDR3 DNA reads TGTGCCAGCAGCCCGGGCGGGACTAGCGGTACCTACGAGCAGTACTTC. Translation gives CASSPGGTSGTYEQYF.

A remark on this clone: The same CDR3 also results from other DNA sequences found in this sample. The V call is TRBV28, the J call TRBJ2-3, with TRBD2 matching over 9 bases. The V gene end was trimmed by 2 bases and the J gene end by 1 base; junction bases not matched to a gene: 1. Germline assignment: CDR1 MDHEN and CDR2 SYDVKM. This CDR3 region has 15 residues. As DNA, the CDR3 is TGTGCCAGCAGTTTAGTAGCGGGAGGCACAGATACGCAGTATTTT. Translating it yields CASSLVAGGTDTQYF.

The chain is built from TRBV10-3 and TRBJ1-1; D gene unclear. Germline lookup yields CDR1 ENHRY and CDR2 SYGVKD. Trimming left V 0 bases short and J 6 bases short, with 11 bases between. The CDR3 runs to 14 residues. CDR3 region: CAISESTDTSEAFF. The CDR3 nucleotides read TGTGCCATCAGTGAGTCGACGGATACTTCTGAAGCTTTCTTT.

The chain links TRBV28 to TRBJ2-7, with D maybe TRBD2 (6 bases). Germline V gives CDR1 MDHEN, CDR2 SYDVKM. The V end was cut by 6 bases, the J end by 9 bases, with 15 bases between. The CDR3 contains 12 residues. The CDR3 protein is CASSPGRRGQYF. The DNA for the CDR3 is TGTGCCAGCAGCCCCGGCCGGAGGGGGCAGTACTTC. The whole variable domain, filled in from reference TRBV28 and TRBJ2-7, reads DVKVTQSSRYLVKRTGEKVFLECVQDMDHENMFWYRQDPGLGLRLIYFSYDVKMKEKGDIPEGYSVSREKKERFSLILESASTNQTSMYLCASSPGRRGQYFGPGTRLTVT.